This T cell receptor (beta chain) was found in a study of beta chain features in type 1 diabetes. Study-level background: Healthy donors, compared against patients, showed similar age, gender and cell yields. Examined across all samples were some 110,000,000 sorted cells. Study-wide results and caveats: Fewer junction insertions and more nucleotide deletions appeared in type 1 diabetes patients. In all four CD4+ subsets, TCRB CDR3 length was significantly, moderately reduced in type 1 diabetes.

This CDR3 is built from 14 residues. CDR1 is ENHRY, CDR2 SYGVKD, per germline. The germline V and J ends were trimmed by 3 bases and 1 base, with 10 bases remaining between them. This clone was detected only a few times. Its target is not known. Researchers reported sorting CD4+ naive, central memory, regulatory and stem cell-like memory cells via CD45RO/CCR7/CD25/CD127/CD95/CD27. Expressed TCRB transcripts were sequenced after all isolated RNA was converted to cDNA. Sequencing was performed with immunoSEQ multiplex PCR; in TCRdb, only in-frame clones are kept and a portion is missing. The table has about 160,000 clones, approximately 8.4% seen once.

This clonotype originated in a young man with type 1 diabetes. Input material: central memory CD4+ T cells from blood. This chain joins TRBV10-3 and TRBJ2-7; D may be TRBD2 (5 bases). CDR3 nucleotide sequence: TGTGCCATCAGTGATACCGGGAATTCCTACGAGCAGTACTTC. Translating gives CAISDTGNSYEQYF.